Below, one T cell receptor (beta chain) is given with its context. Sequencing used immunoSEQ multiplex PCR; TCRdb keeps in-frame clones, though not all of them. The sample lists roughly 370,000 clones; about 93% were seen once. The data are from a study of control samples from healthy donors and cancer patients. The V and J ends lost 2 bases and 3 bases respectively, with 13 bases between them. The length of the CDR3 is 15 residues. CDR1 and CDR2 (germline): SEHNR, FQNEAQ (reference sequence). Sequenced sample: PBMCs. The receptor's source is a man between 35 and 55 years old with head and neck cancer. The rearrangement joins TRBV7-9 to TRBJ1-2; D is perhaps TRBD1 (5 bases). Here the CDR3 DNA reads TGTGCCAGCAGCTTAAAAGTACCAGGGCACTATGGCTACACCTTC. Residues: CASSLKVPGHYGYTF.